This section outlines one T cell receptor beta chain sequence together with its context. Deletions cut 4 bases from V and 11 bases from J, with 14 bases between. Germline assignment: CDR1 SGHAT and CDR2 FQNNGV. The length of the CDR3 is 12 residues. Original processing notes: Scientists estimated how many nucleated cells there were by amplifying reference gene primers. Sequencing used immunoSEQ multiplex PCR; TCRdb keeps in-frame clones, though not all of them. That table is the source of V, J and clone size, and D and trimming were worked out from the DNA. Seen here are around 130,000 clones, 84% observed once, and the top ten hold 9.5% to 15%. These data come from a study of blood T cell repertoires in COVID-19. Study overall: Sites across the United States, Italy and Spain contributed samples from acute and convalescent COVID-19. Sample material is recorded as cDNA or gDNA derived from T cells, B-cell-depleted T cells, or PBMCs.

Source material: peripheral blood. This clonotype originated in a woman aged 55-75 years with acute or convalescent COVID-19. V gene TRBV11-2 combines with J gene TRBJ1-1; D possibly corresponds to TRBD1 (5 bases). CDR3 nucleotide sequence: TGTGCCAGCAGCTCAATCGGGGGATGGGCTTTCTTT. It encodes CASSSIGGWAFF.